This T cell receptor beta chain derives from a study of CXCR3-negative and CXCR3-positive naive CD8 T cells. Study-level results: Expression of CXCR3 was partially reduced after cryopreservation, and fresh PBMCs were used in most assays.

The libraries of TRB cDNA were constructed through 5' RACE using UMI labels. No DNA is given; TCRdb re-called the 5' RACE reads and lists each CDR3 protein once. This listing includes 3,000 to 4,500 distinct CDR3 sequences. CDR3 length: 12 amino acids. The V gene's germline CDR1 is SNHLY and CDR2 FYNNEI. By frequency, this clonotype is medium-sized (0.01 to 0.1%). Its antigen remains unknown. The source is a human donor in good health. Some clones in this sample may be carry-over from other donors' samples. The chain is built from TRBV2 and TRBJ1-1; TCRdb selects TRBD1, and the lack of DNA leaves this call unchecked. Sequenced input: naive CXCR3- CD8+ T cells from blood. Regarding subset: CD45RO-CCR7+CD27+CD95- naive CD8+ T cells lacking CXCR3 (TNR3-). The CDR3 reads CASGNKNRGAFF.